Below, one TCR beta chain is given with its context. Its antigen is unidentified. Germline CDR1 is MDHEN and CDR2 is SYDVKM. V dropped 4 bases and J dropped 4; count of bases not matched to a gene: 4. The CDR3 length is 16 residues. Profiling relied on immunoSEQ multiplex PCR, and the TCRdb table lists in-frame clones only, not all of them. The table has 250,000 to 300,000 clones, 90% to 95% seen once; the top ten hold 0.5% to 0.7%. The source of the sample is a study of T cell responses to AZD1222 COVID-19 vaccine. Study findings and constraints: Donors were mostly white British, more females; clonal diversity possibly underestimated. Across spike, vaccine-associated CD4 TCRs were found, dominant at 160-218 and 743-854. Baseline seropositivity characterized only a handful of AZD1222 recipients. When two AZD1222 doses had been given, Spike-specific TCR breadth and depth rose.

The chain is built from TRBV28 and TRBJ2-1; TRBD2 matches at 13 bases. The sequencing used peripheral blood, collected 28 days after the second AZD1222 dose. The origin of this receptor is an adult who received the AZD1222 COVID-19 vaccine. The CDR3 is CASSSRLAGGYNEQFF. CDR3 DNA sequence: TGTGCCAGCAGTTCTAGACTAGCGGGAGGATACAATGAGCAGTTCTTC.